The 17 T cell receptor beta chains presented below share a single source sample, sequenced in a study of beta chain features in type 1 diabetes. Their antigens are not known. What was sequenced were expressed TCRB transcripts, since all of the isolated RNA had been reverse transcribed. The method was immunoSEQ multiplex PCR; TCRdb's version includes in-frame clones alone and lacks a portion of them. The sample has approximately 170,000 clones, about 7.8% seen once. Findings and caveats of the study: Shorter TCRB CDR3s, moderately but significantly so, marked every one of the four CD4+ subsets in Type 1 diabetes patients.

The sequenced sample was central memory CD4+ T cells from blood. These receptors were obtained from a woman between 40 and 55 years old with type 1 diabetes.

This clone was seen more than once but under ten times. CDR3 DNA sequence: TGTGCCAGCTCACCTCGGTCCGGGACAGGGGAATTCTATGGCTACACCTTC. Translating gives CASSPRSGTGEFYGYTF. This rearrangement joins TRBV18 to TRBJ1-2; 10 bases agree with TRBD1. Germline V gives CDR1 KGHSH, CDR2 LQKENI. V dropped 3 bases and J dropped 4; count of bases not matched to a gene: 11. This CDR3 contains 17 residues.

The chain is built from TRBV4-1 and TRBJ2-2; 8 nucleotides align to TRBD1. The CDR3 is 17 amino acids. Germline assignment: CDR1 MGHRA and CDR2 YSYEKL. Unmatched junction bases numbered 9, after V lost 3 bases and J lost 3 bases. CDR3 sequence: CASSHHPDREDTGELFF. Here the CDR3 DNA reads TGCGCCAGCAGCCACCACCCGGACAGGGAGGACACCGGGGAGCTGTTTTTT.

The rearrangement joins TRBV5-4 to TRBJ2-1; no clear D gene. CDR1 is SGHNT and CDR2 is YYREEE in the germline V gene (reference sequence). This CDR3 contains 12 residues. Trimming left V 3 bases short and J 9 bases short, with 10 bases between. CDR3 loop: CASSWPLSEQFF. The CDR3 bases are TGTGCCAGCAGCTGGCCCCTCAGTGAGCAGTTCTTC.

The genes are TRBV27 and TRBJ1-5; D unclear. Trimming left V 6 bases short and J 2 bases short, with 11 bases between. Germline-derived CDR1 and CDR2 are MNHEY and SMNVEV (reference sequence). This CDR3 is built from 14 residues. The CDR3 protein is CASRPLEGNQPQHF. The CDR3 DNA sequence: TGTGCCAGCAGGCCCCTCGAGGGCAATCAGCCCCAGCATTTT.

This clone was picked up a small number of times. This specimen includes other DNA sequences encoding the same CDR3. The chain links TRBV7-2 to TRBJ1-3, with D possibly being TRBD1 (5 bases). Germline V lookup: CDR1 SGHTA, CDR2 FQGNSA. Between the trimmed V and J ends, which lost 5 bases and 0 bases, there was a span of 11 bases. The CDR3 consists of 15 residues. The CDR3 is CASSPSRGSGNTIYF. CDR3 sequence (DNA): TGTGCCAGCAGCCCGAGTAGGGGCTCTGGAAACACCATATATTTT.

This clone came up a few times. This chain uses TRBV7-9 with TRBJ2-2; TRBD1 matches at 9 bases. This CDR3 has 14 amino acids. Germline lookup yields CDR1 SEHNR and CDR2 FQNEAQ (reference sequence). V was clipped by 4 bases and J by 7 bases; unmatched bases: 4. The CDR3 is CASSSRQGDGELFF. DNA for the CDR3: TGTGCCAGCAGCTCAAGACAGGGGGACGGGGAGCTGTTTTTT. Variable domain in full (rest from reference TRBV7-9 and TRBJ2-2): DTGVSQNPRHKITKRGQNVTFRCDPISEHNRLYWYRQTLGQGPEFLTYFQNEAQLEKSRLLSDRFSAERPKGSFSTLEIQRTEQGDSAMYLCASSSRQGDGELFFGEGSRLTVL.

This clone was picked up a small number of times. The CDR3 DNA is TGCGCCAGCAGCCAGCAGACAGGGGTGGGCACTGAAGCTTTCTTT. Translated: CASSQQTGVGTEAFF. J is TRBJ1-1 and V is TRBV4-3; 8 bases match TRBD1. The V and J ends lost 3 bases and 4 bases, in that order; junction bases with no gene match: 7. Germline lookup yields CDR1 LGHNA and CDR2 YSLEER. The CDR3 is made up of 15 amino acids.

There are a few counts of this clone. The chain links TRBV28 to TRBJ1-1; the D is unclear. The CDR3 consists of 14 residues. The V end lost 7 bases, the J end lost 4 bases, and 16 bases lay between the germline ends. Looked up from germline, CDR1 is MDHEN and CDR2 is SYDVKM. CDR3 DNA sequence: TGTGCCAGCAACGAGGTACCGCGGGGCACTGAAGCTTTCTTT. Translating it yields CASNEVPRGTEAFF.

V gene TRBV5-4 combines with J gene TRBJ2-3, with 12 nucleotides matching TRBD2. The length of the CDR3 is 16 residues. The junction had 4 bases not matched to a gene; V was cut back by 2 bases and J by 3 bases. Germline V gene sequence: CDR1 SGHNT, CDR2 YYREEE (reference sequence). The CDR3 sequence is CASSFPSGGETDTQYF. The CDR3 region has the DNA TGTGCCAGCAGCTTCCCTAGCGGGGGGGAAACAGATACGCAGTATTTT.

The gene calls are TRBV18 and TRBJ2-7; TRBD2 matches 12 bases. CDR3 length: 14 amino acids. Germline V gene sequence: CDR1 KGHSH, CDR2 LQKENI. J gave up 5 bases and V 3 bases, and 2 bases lay outside the gene matches. This chain's CDR3 is CASSPTSGSNEQYF. In DNA form, the CDR3 reads TGTGCCAGCTCACCGACTAGCGGGAGTAACGAGCAGTACTTC.

In this sample, this clone turned up a few times. The chain uses TRBV7-9 and TRBJ2-1, with D possibly TRBD2 on 5 matching bases. V was pared by 7 bases and J by 4 bases, with 8 bases between. The CDR3 runs to 12 residues. Per the germline V gene, CDR1 is SEHNR and CDR2 is FQNEAQ (reference sequence). CDR3 loop: CASTWEYNEQFF. The CDR3 DNA is TGTGCCAGCACCTGGGAGTACAATGAGCAGTTCTTC.

This clone has a count of ten or more. V is TRBV5-1 and J is TRBJ2-6; D is possibly TRBD2 (5 bases). Germline V gene lookup returns CDR1 SGHRS and CDR2 YFSETQ. Trimming shortened V by 0 bases and J by 1 base, and 8 bases separated the two germline ends. This CDR3 spans 16 amino acids. CDR3 in amino acids: CASSLVAGSGANVLTF. The CDR3 nucleotides read TGCGCCAGCAGCTTGGTCGCGGGTTCTGGGGCCAACGTCCTGACTTTC.

This clone ranks as medium-sized. V usage is TRBV25-1 and J usage is TRBJ1-2, with 9 nucleotides matching TRBD1. Unmatched junction bases numbered 12, after V lost 11 bases and J lost 8 bases. The CDR3 contains 13 residues. Germline CDR1 MGHDK, CDR2 SYGVNS. The CDR3 DNA follows: TGTGCCTCCCGGCAACAGGGGGCCGACGGCTACACCTTC. It encodes CASRQQGADGYTF.

This clone has a handful of counts. The gene calls are TRBV2 and TRBJ1-3; TRBD1 agrees at 11 bases. CDR3 length: 15 amino acids. Germline values: CDR1 SNHLY, CDR2 FYNNEI. V was clipped by 7 bases and J by 5 bases; unmatched bases: 7. CDR3 in DNA: TGTGCCAGCACCCCGGACAGGGGGCGCAGAAACACCATATATTTT. Translated: CASTPDRGRRNTIYF. The variable domain in full, with the rest retrieved from reference TRBV2 and TRBJ1-3, is EPEVTQTPSHQVTQMGQEVILRCVPISNHLYFYWYRQILGQKVEFLVSFYNNEISEKSEIFDDQFSVERPDGSNFTLKIRSTKLEDSAMYFCASTPDRGRRNTIYFGEGSWLTVV.

This clone was recorded a few times. This rearrangement joins TRBV5-8 to TRBJ1-5; tentative D call: TRBD1 (5 bases). The germline V gene encodes CDR1 SGHTS and CDR2 YDEGEE. V was cut by 2 bases and J by 2 bases, with 11 bases left in between. CDR3 size: 15 residues. In DNA form, the CDR3 reads TGTGCCAGCAGCTTAATGGGGCGCGGCAATCAGCCCCAGCATTTT. The encoded protein is CASSLMGRGNQPQHF.

The chain employs TRBV15 and TRBJ1-5, with 8 bases lining up with TRBD1. This CDR3 has 15 residues. The germline gives CDR1 LNHNV, CDR2 YYDKDF (reference sequence). J gave up 4 bases and V 6 bases, and 8 bases lay outside the gene matches. CDR3: CATRTGTGHNQPQHF. The CDR3 bases are TGTGCCACCAGAACGGGGACAGGCCATAATCAGCCCCAGCATTTT.

The chain recombines TRBV5-1 with TRBJ2-6, with TRBD2 as a possible D gene (5 bases). CDR1 SGHRS and CDR2 YFSETQ come from the germline V gene. The CDR3 consists of 16 residues. V gave up 2 bases and J gave up 1 base, with 10 bases separating them. The CDR3, as DNA: TGCGCCAGCAGCTTAAACCGGGAATCTGGGGCCAACGTCCTGACTTTC. Amino acid sequence: CASSLNRESGANVLTF.